This TCR beta chain was recorded in a study of T cell responses to AZD1222 COVID-19 vaccine. The CDR3 has 11 amino acids. Germline V gene data show CDR1 as SGHTA and CDR2 as FQGTGA. Trimming left V 8 bases short and J 2 bases short, with 6 bases between. This clone was recorded a few times. Some clones are missing from TCRdb's copy, which holds only in-frame ones; the method was immunoSEQ multiplex PCR. The sample yields 97,000 or so clones, 88% seen once. The clonotype originates from an adult in good health. This sample comprised peripheral blood, obtained on day 0 of AZD1222 vaccination. The chain links TRBV7-3 to TRBJ1-2; D possibly corresponds to TRBD1 (5 bases). The CDR3 loop reads CASGDNYGYTF. The CDR3, as DNA: TGTGCCAGCGGGGACAACTATGGCTACACCTTC.